The TCR beta chain described here comes from a study of tumor-infiltrating lymphocytes in primary liver carcinoma. Study-wide findings and caveats: Tumor top-250-clone fractions significantly exceeded those of blood (p = 0.039). Tumor-blood pairs (like tumor-adjacent pairs) overlapped less than tumor region pairs did.

V dropped 4 bases and J dropped 4; count of bases not matched to a gene: 12. This CDR3 region has 15 residues. Looked up from germline, CDR1 is SQVTM and CDR2 is ANQGSEA. Starting from roughly 540 ng of total RNA, TCR beta cDNA was produced with a primer in the constant region. Libraries for TCR beta were built through three nested multiplex PCR rounds, which together made up a slightly modified ARM-PCR procedure. TRBV1-TRBV30 forward and Cbeta reverse primers drove the first two roughly 10-cycle rounds. A single record per CDR3 protein comes from TCRdb applying MiXCR to the multiplex PCR reads. Of tens of thousands of distinct CDR3 sequences in the sample, about 75% were seen once. About this clonotype itself: What it recognizes is unknown.

From roughly 20-30 mg of unsorted bulk tissue, DNA and RNA were co-extracted together. Infection with HBV was chronic in patients; they were treatment-naive. The sequence came from a woman between 25 and 40 years old with primary liver carcinoma and hepatitis B virus infection. Source material: tumor-adjacent normal liver tissue. This chain joins TRBV29-1 and TRBJ2-7, with 8 positions matching TRBD2. CDR3 in DNA: TGCAGCGTTGGGCCCGGGATTAGCGGGAATTACGAGCAGTACTTC. It yields the protein CSVGPGISGNYEQYF.